These T cell receptor beta chains were read from a single sample in a study of T cells in Graves' hyperthyroidism and ophthalmopathy. TCRdb used MiXCR to reprocess the multiplex PCR reads, holding one entry per CDR3 protein. The table includes about 210,000 distinct CDR3 sequences, 15% to 20% detected once. Material for sequencing was blood. The receptors stem from a man between 45 and 60 years old with Graves' hyperthyroidism. Each CDR3 is given with its conserved first and last residue. D genes are given only for firm matches. Only part of the rows carry a size: once, few, many, or a class if the clone is expanded.

CDR3aa | CDR3nt | d_gene | v_gene | len | j_gene | abundance
CSVGLGGVSQETQYF | TGCAGCGTTGGTTTAGGTGGGGTCAGCCAAGAGACCCAGTACTTC | . | TRBV29-1 | 15 | TRBJ2-5 | .
CSASQRSGTDEQYF | TGCAGTGCTAGTCAGCGGTCAGGGACCGACGAGCAGTACTTC | . | TRBV20-1 | 14 | TRBJ2-7 | many
CASSPDPTGRRAPLHF | TGTGCCAGCAGCCCCGACCCGACCGGGAGACGGGCACCCCTCCACTTT | . | TRBV7-2 | 16 | TRBJ1-6 | few
CSAIAGPQRNEQFF | TGCAGTGCTATAGCGGGTCCCCAGCGCAATGAGCAGTTCTTC | TRBD2 | TRBV20-1 | 14 | TRBJ2-1 | many
CASSLGTGRIGSYGYTF | TGTGCCAGCAGTTTGGGGACAGGGAGGATAGGGTCCTATGGCTACACCTTC | TRBD1 | TRBV28 | 17 | TRBJ1-2 | many
CASSQVWGAPPPLHF | TGCGCCAGCAGCCAAGTTTGGGGGGCACCACCACCCCTCCACTTT | . | TRBV4-3 | 15 | TRBJ1-6 | .
CASSISGGGVYNEQFF | TGTGCCAGCAGCATTAGCGGGGGGGGGGTCTACAATGAGCAGTTCTTC | TRBD2 | TRBV11-1 | 16 | TRBJ2-1 | .
CASSFRPPFAKNIQYF | TGTGCCAGCAGTTTTCGGCCCCCCTTCGCCAAAAACATTCAGTACTTC | . | TRBV27 | 16 | TRBJ2-4 | .
CSANGWAYEQYF | TGCAGTGCTAACGGCTGGGCCTACGAGCAGTACTTC | . | TRBV20-1 | 12 | TRBJ2-7 | .
CASTHGGLSSYEQYF | TGTGCCAGCACCCACGGCGGGCTGAGCTCCTACGAGCAGTACTTC | . | TRBV28 | 15 | TRBJ2-7 | many
CASTPGQQETQYF | TGTGCCAGCACCCCCGGACAGCAAGAGACCCAGTACTTC | . | TRBV11-2 | 13 | TRBJ2-5 | many
CASSVAGVPSTDTQYF | TGTGCCAGCAGCGTAGCTGGCGTGCCGAGCACAGATACGCAGTATTTT | . | TRBV9 | 16 | TRBJ2-3 | few
CASSYSSLAGGGTGELFF | TGTGCCAGCAGTTACTCGAGTCTAGCGGGAGGTGGCACCGGGGAGCTGTTTTTT | TRBD2 | TRBV6-5 | 18 | TRBJ2-2 | .
CASSARRLSGELFF | TGCGCCAGCAGCGCGCGGCGGCTATCCGGGGAGCTGTTTTTT | . | TRBV10-1 | 14 | TRBJ2-2 | .
CASSFLRGRSSYEQYF | TGTGCCAGCAGCTTCCTCCGGGGTCGATCCTCCTACGAGCAGTACTTC | . | TRBV11-2 | 16 | TRBJ2-7 | many
CASSYLSQETQYF | TGCGCCAGCAGCTACCTCTCCCAAGAGACCCAGTACTTC | . | TRBV5-1 | 13 | TRBJ2-5 | .
CASSQGGDSNEQFF | TGTGCCAGCAGCCAGGGGGGGGACAGTAATGAGCAGTTCTTC | . | TRBV7-2 | 14 | TRBJ2-1 | .
CASSQGQGVTTNEKLFF | TGTGCCAGCAGCCAAGGGCAGGGGGTGACAACTAATGAAAAACTGTTTTTT | TRBD1 | TRBV3-1 | 17 | TRBJ1-4 | once
CASSPPGGEKLFF | TGTGCCAGCTCACCCCCAGGGGGTGAAAAACTGTTTTTT | TRBD1 | TRBV18 | 13 | TRBJ1-4 | many
CSALVGGRASYEQYF | TGCAGTGCCCTAGTCGGTGGCAGGGCGTCCTACGAGCAGTACTTC | . | TRBV20-1 | 15 | TRBJ2-7 | many
CASSRFSGIYEQYF | TGTGCCAGCAGCCGTTTTTCAGGGATATACGAGCAGTACTTC | . | TRBV7-9 | 14 | TRBJ2-7 | many
CASSLFHYNEQFF | TGCGCCAGCAGCTTGTTCCATTACAATGAGCAGTTCTTC | . | TRBV5-1 | 13 | TRBJ2-1 | many
CASIPVGLAQETQYF | TGTGCCAGCATCCCCGTAGGACTAGCGCAAGAGACCCAGTACTTC | TRBD2 | TRBV28 | 15 | TRBJ2-5 | many
CASSLDLREETQYF | TGCGCCAGCAGCTTGGATCTACGGGAAGAGACCCAGTACTTC | . | TRBV5-1 | 14 | TRBJ2-5 | .
CASSLNPNEAYEQYF | TGCGCCAGCAGCTTGAATCCTAACGAGGCCTACGAGCAGTACTTC | . | TRBV5-1 | 15 | TRBJ2-7 | few
CASSARDNGYTF | TGTGCCAGCAGCGCCCGGGATAATGGCTACACCTTC | . | TRBV7-9 | 12 | TRBJ1-2 | many
CASSPRQAYNEQFF | TGTGCCAGCAGTCCAAGACAGGCCTACAATGAGCAGTTCTTC | . | TRBV28 | 14 | TRBJ2-1 | .
CASRNTLRDQETQYF | TGTGCCAGCAGGAACACGTTGCGGGACCAAGAGACCCAGTACTTC | . | TRBV6-2/TRBV6-3 | 15 | TRBJ2-5 | .
CASSWGQGAYGYTF | TGTGCCAGCAGTTGGGGACAGGGAGCCTATGGCTACACCTTC | TRBD1 | TRBV28 | 14 | TRBJ1-2 | once
CASSARSTGELFF | TGTGCCAGCAGCGCCCGGAGCACCGGGGAGCTGTTTTTT | . | TRBV5-5 | 13 | TRBJ2-2 | many
CASRGDAYEQYF | TGTGCCAGCAGGGGGGATGCCTACGAGCAGTACTTC | . | TRBV2 | 12 | TRBJ2-7 | many
CATSDGGIDRHEQFF | TGTGCCACCAGTGATGGGGGTATAGACCGCCATGAGCAGTTCTTC | . | TRBV24-1 | 15 | TRBJ2-1 | .
CASSKLGETQYF | TGTGCCAGCAGTAAGTTGGGAGAGACCCAGTACTTC | . | TRBV6-2/TRBV6-3 | 12 | TRBJ2-5 | few
CASSPRQASYEQYF | TGTGCCAGCAGCCCTCGACAGGCCTCCTACGAGCAGTACTTC | . | TRBV7-6 | 14 | TRBJ2-7 | many
CASSRGTAKETQYF | TGCGCCAGCAGTAGAGGTACAGCGAAAGAGACCCAGTACTTC | . | TRBV10-1 | 14 | TRBJ2-5 | .
CASISPGGRRQPQHF | TGTGCCAGCATTTCCCCCGGGGGTCGCCGGCAGCCCCAGCATTTT | . | TRBV28 | 15 | TRBJ1-5 | many
CATSDSGQTYEQYF | TGTGCCACCAGTGACTCGGGACAAACCTACGAGCAGTACTTC | . | TRBV24-1 | 14 | TRBJ2-7 | many
CASSPSLREVSTDTQYF | TGTGCCAGCAGTCCCTCCCTGCGGGAGGTCAGCACAGATACGCAGTATTTT | TRBD2 | TRBV27 | 17 | TRBJ2-3 | many
CASSLVAGRTQYF | TGTGCCAGCAGCTTAGTGGCAGGGAGGACCCAGTACTTC | . | TRBV7-9 | 13 | TRBJ2-5 | many
CASGTSRNTGELFF | TGTGCCAGCGGGACTAGCAGAAACACCGGGGAGCTGTTTTTT | TRBD2 | TRBV19 | 14 | TRBJ2-2 | few
CASSEGANTEAFF | TGCGCCAGCAGCGAGGGGGCGAACACTGAAGCTTTCTTT | TRBD1 | TRBV5-1 | 13 | TRBJ1-1 | .
CASSQDYDSPLHF | TGCGCCAGCAGCCAAGATTACGATTCACCCCTCCACTTT | . | TRBV4-1 | 13 | TRBJ1-6 | .
CASNSLRDSYEQYF | TGTGCCAGCAACAGCCTCCGGGACAGCTACGAGCAGTACTTC | TRBD1 | TRBV28 | 14 | TRBJ2-7 | many
CSATLAGGEQYF | TGCAGCGCCACACTAGCGGGAGGCGAGCAGTACTTC | TRBD2 | TRBV29-1 | 12 | TRBJ2-7 | .
CASGLVLGGATGELFF | TGTGCTAGTGGTTTGGTCTTAGGGGGCGCCACCGGGGAGCTGTTTTTT | TRBD1 | TRBV12-5 | 16 | TRBJ2-2 | many
CAISSGTKGIYEQYF | TGTGCCATCAGTTCCGGGACAAAGGGAATCTACGAGCAGTACTTC | . | TRBV10-3 | 15 | TRBJ2-7 | .
CASRNPSGSGETQYF | TGCGCCAGCCGGAACCCTAGCGGGAGCGGTGAGACCCAGTACTTC | TRBD2 | TRBV5-1 | 15 | TRBJ2-5 | .
CASSSQAGGEQFF | TGTGCCAGCAGCAGCCAAGCGGGGGGAGAGCAGTTCTTC | TRBD2 | TRBV7-3 | 13 | TRBJ2-1 | few
CASSVLAGGWNEQFF | TGTGCCAGCAGCGTACTAGCGGGAGGGTGGAATGAGCAGTTCTTC | TRBD2 | TRBV5-6 | 15 | TRBJ2-1 | many
CASSLGTGGTQYF | TGTGCCAGCAGCTTAGGGACGGGGGGGACCCAGTACTTC | TRBD2 | TRBV11-2 | 13 | TRBJ2-5 | many
CASGTSGSTDTQYF | TGCGCCAGCGGGACTAGCGGGAGCACAGATACGCAGTATTTT | TRBD2 | TRBV5-1 | 14 | TRBJ2-3 | .
CASSPDRGPFYGYTF | TGTGCCAGCAGTCCAGACAGGGGGCCTTTCTATGGCTACACCTTC | TRBD1 | TRBV6-1 | 15 | TRBJ1-2 | few
CASSLRGLGAGNTIYF | TGTGCCAGCAGCTTGCGGGGATTAGGGGCTGGAAACACCATATATTTT | . | TRBV5-6 | 16 | TRBJ1-3 | few
CASSQVWGPGGNAIYF | TGTGCCAGCAGCCAAGTATGGGGGCCAGGCGGAAACGCCATATATTTT | . | TRBV3-1 | 16 | TRBJ1-3 | few
CASGRVSDLETQYF | TGCGCCAGCGGCAGGGTCTCGGACCTAGAGACCCAGTACTTC | . | TRBV5-1 | 14 | TRBJ2-5 | .
CSARRAPNEQFF | TGCAGTGCGAGACGGGCCCCCAATGAGCAGTTCTTC | . | TRBV20-1 | 12 | TRBJ2-1 | few
CASSPGTSGTYEQYF | TGTGCCAGCTCACCTGGGACTAGCGGAACCTACGAGCAGTACTTC | TRBD2 | TRBV18 | 15 | TRBJ2-7 | few
CASHLLYRGDGYTF | TGTGCCAGCCATCTACTATACAGGGGTGATGGCTACACCTTC | TRBD1 | TRBV2 | 14 | TRBJ1-2 | many